The sequence of this T cell receptor (beta chain) was determined in a study of ipilimumab plus nivolumab after autologous stem cell transplantation (dated by TCRdb to the early 2020s). Regarding the research as a whole: Trial patients received a median of roughly 5 ipilimumab doses and 8 nivolumab doses. Both primary refractory and relapsed disease were represented in the DLBCL cohort, where 18-month progression-free survival was approximately 86% and 30%, respectively. Patients in the trial were undergoing autologous transplant and had high-risk diffuse large B cell lymphoma, mature T cell lymphoma, or multiple myeloma. Some 34 patients made up the trial's intent-to-treat population. Points the paper makes about the study in general: According to the authors, a biologic rationale for studying the approach further came from T cell receptor repertoire, regulatory T cell phenotype and gut microbiota profiles. Combined checkpoint inhibition appeared tolerable as post-transplant consolidation, according to the authors' conclusion.

On this clone itself: Which antigen it targets is not known. At one of its ends the junction is not consistent with the germline gene, which may arise from a read error.

The protocol used for the library was the immunoSEQ multiplex PCR assay. In its TCRdb copy, this immuneACCESS table keeps in-frame sequences only and misses some clones. Where compared with another copy, unresolved V genes explain less than half of these, and the others have no known cause. The sample includes about 16,000 clones, with roughly four fifths observed a single time. Of the sample, roughly 19% falls within the top ten clones. Including the terminal cysteine and phenylalanine, the CDR3 comprises 15 residues. CDR3 DNA only is kept here, 45 bases in frame from base 1. As encoded in the germline V gene (reference sequence), CDR1 is SGHKS while CDR2 is YYEKEE. Checkpoint therapy was initiated 14 to 28 days after autologous transplant, and ipilimumab was administered at 1 mg/kg intravenously on day 1 of selected weeks. Patients received nivolumab at 3 mg/kg intravenously on day 1 of weeks 1, 4, 7, 10, and every two weeks through week 26. This was a Phase Ib clinical trial that tested ipilimumab plus nivolumab, given as combined checkpoint inhibition, for consolidation following autologous stem cell transplantation.

This receptor was taken from a male donor with diffuse large B-cell lymphoma. The material was PBMCs, obtained in a trial of ipilimumab plus nivolumab as post-transplant consolidation. This chain is built from TRBV5-5 and TRBJ2-2, with 8 bases in between that match TRBD2. The base sequence is TGCGCCAGCAGCTGGCGAGCGGGGGAAACCGGGGAGCTGTTTTTT. Its amino acids are CASSWRAGETGELFF.